These T cell receptor beta chains were read from a single sample in a study of cytomegalovirus exposure and HLA in healthy donors. Clones were sequenced by immunoSEQ multiplex PCR, and TCRdb holds only the in-frame ones, with some missing. Found here are some 84,000 clones, roughly 64% of them singletons; the top ten hold about 15%. The sequenced sample was PBMCs. These receptors were collected from a woman aged 40 to 50 in good health and CMV-seropositive. CDR3s include the opening cysteine and the closing phenylalanine or tryptophan. Fields, in order: J gene, clone size, V gene, D gene, CDR3 DNA, CDR3 protein. D genes are given only for firm matches. Only some rows state a clone size, as once, few, many or a class for expanded clones.

TRBJ2-7,.,TRBV27,.,TGTGCCAGCAGTTTCAACAGCTACTACGAGCAGTACTTC,CASSFNSYYEQYF
TRBJ1-1,few,TRBV28,.,TGTGCCAGCAGTTTCTTGAGGGAAGGCTCTGAAGCTTTCTTT,CASSFLREGSEAFF
TRBJ1-4,.,TRBV5-1,TRBD1,TGCGCCAGCAGCCCGGGACAGGATTATGAAAAACTGTTTTTT,CASSPGQDYEKLFF
TRBJ1-1,.,TRBV5-1,.,TGCGCCAGCAGGACCGGACAAATTAACACTGAAGCTTTCTTT,CASRTGQINTEAFF
TRBJ1-2,.,TRBV25-1,TRBD1,TGTGCCAGCAGTACTAAAAAGGACAGGGGGCGATATGGCTACACCTTC,CASSTKKDRGRYGYTF
TRBJ2-7,.,TRBV10-2,TRBD1,TGCGCCAGCCGACAGGGAGTCGAGCAGTACTTC,CASRQGVEQYF
TRBJ2-3,.,TRBV20-1,.,TGCAGTGCGTATGCTCGGGGGACGCAGTATTTT,CSAYARGTQYF
TRBJ1-3,.,TRBV9,TRBD1,TGTGCCAGCAGCGCCCCGACAGGGAGGAACACCATATATTTT,CASSAPTGRNTIYF
TRBJ1-5,few,TRBV7-4,.,TGTGCCAGCAGCTTAGAATGCGGGAATAATAGCAATCAGCCCCAGCATTTT,CASSLECGNNSNQPQHF
TRBJ1-3,.,TRBV30,TRBD1,TGTGCCTGGGACAGGGGGCCGAAACTTACTGGAAACACCATATATTTT,CAWDRGPKLTGNTIYF
TRBJ1-1,.,TRBV5-1,.,TGCGCCAGCAGCTTTTTTAGTGTAAACACTGAAGCTTTCTTT,CASSFFSVNTEAFF